This TCR beta chain was profiled in a study of shared clonotypes between healthy human individuals. Study at large: Per donor, CD8 memory used one plate, CD8 naive used two, CD4 memory used three and CD4 naive used three.

TCRdb's table, derived via immunoSEQ multiplex PCR, lists solely in-frame clones and lacks some. The sample includes roughly 1 million clones, approximately 68% of them seen just once. Study results and caveats: Against clonotypes common to all four donors, non-shared ones had lower generation probabilities.

To note about this clone: Its antigen is not identified.

V shed 7 bases, J shed 8 bases, and the junction held 5 bases outside the gene matches. This CDR3 contains 14 residues. Germline V gene lookup returns CDR1 SGHVS and CDR2 FQNEAQ. The clonotype comes from a man aged 18 to 30 in good health. This chain links TRBV7-8 with TRBJ1-6; 10 nucleotides align to TRBD1. What was sequenced was memory CD4+ T cells sorted from blood. Subset in this sample: CD45RA-negative fraction. The CDR3 DNA sequence: TGTGCCAGCACCATGGGACAGGGGTATTCACCCCTCCACTTT. Translating gives CASTMGQGYSPLHF. Full variable domain (remainder filled in from reference TRBV7-8 and TRBJ1-6): GAGVSQSPRYKVAKRGQDVALRCDPISGHVSLFWYQQALGQGPEFLTYFQNEAQLDKSGLPSDRFFAERPEGSVSTLKIQRTQQEDSAVYLCASTMGQGYSPLHFGNGTRLTVT.